This record looks at one T cell receptor (beta chain) sequence and its context. It lacks a known antigen. Base qualities are not at hand, and no much larger clone is one base apart. The germline V gene (reference sequence) yields DFQATT for CDR1 and SNEGSKA for CDR2. V is cut back by 6 bases and J by 7 bases, with 9 bases in the junction unmatched. The CDR3 goes from the cysteine to the phenylalanine over 14 residues. The sequence is cut down to CDR3 DNA, 42 bases in frame from base 1. The run used an Illumina NovaSeq 6000. TCR cDNA was synthesized by 5'RACE template switching, which introduced a universal primer site and unique molecular identifiers. Priming of cDNA synthesis was performed from both the TCR alpha and TCR beta constant segments. Library amplification used two PCR steps, and the second PCR step added sample barcodes and sequencing adapters. Sequencing of libraries was performed on Illumina HiSeq 2500 (2x100 bp) or NovaSeq (2x150 bp). On the study's bioinformatics: Demultiplexing of reads and collapsing into UMI consensus sequences were performed with MIGEC, and V(D)J alignment was carried out with MiXCR. Vaccine-responding clonotypes were identified with edgeR using replicate PBMC samples, with FDR below 0.01 and a log2 fold change above 5 up to day 15 being required. CD4 or CD8 identity was assigned to each bulk clonotype according to whether the clonotype was present at higher abundance in the sequenced CD4 repertoire or the sequenced CD8 repertoire. TCRdb passed the public sequencing reads through fastp at Q25 and MiXCR, retaining productive beta sequences. Entries that share a CDR3 protein sequence are merged under the most common genes and DNA. TCRdb's processing, not the authors' own work, is the source of the V and J calls. This sample holds more than 300,000 distinct CDR3 sequences; roughly a tenth were observed only once. Roughly 3% of the sample comes from the top ten.

This entry is derived from a study of T cells after yellow fever vaccination (dated by TCRdb to between 2018 and 2020). As for the study more broadly: The SMART-Seq v4 Ultra Low Input RNA kit was used to prepare libraries from fractions with low cell numbers. To follow T-cell clones before and after both primary and booster YFV17D yellow fever vaccination, bulk TCR alpha and beta repertoires underwent longitudinal sequencing. The cohort comprised two healthy male donors, one aged 18 to 30 and one aged 30 to 39 years. Blood was collected at multiple timepoints before and after primary and secondary immunization, and bulk PBMC replicates and cell subsets were isolated.

In the paper's terms, the treatment or condition label means: live attenuated yellow fever vaccine strain. A standard Ficoll-Paque protocol was used to isolate PBMCs from peripheral blood. Dynabeads CD4 and CD8 positive selection kits were used to isolate the CD4 and CD8 T-cell fractions. TriZol was used to extract RNA from bulk PBMCs, from CD4 and CD8 fractions, and from dextramer-positive and dextramer-negative fractions. General findings and caveats noted by the study authors: Most clones expanded after primary vaccination (around 96% of CD4 and 88% of CD8) were re-detected after the booster, suggesting that broad memory maintenance occurred. The study included only a couple of donors, which limits how far the findings can be generalized. The secondary T-cell response was weaker than the primary response but faster, peaking on day 5 instead of day 15. Computational filtering was required because FACS-sorted repertoires could contain abundant contaminating clonotypes from the bulk population. A small share of clonotypes occurred in both CD4 and CD8 compartments, likely arising from convergent recombination.

Recombination linked TRBV20-1 to TRBJ2-2; 9 nucleotides in the junction match TRBD1. Sequencing used CD4+ T cells sorted from PBMCs, obtained 45 days after the yellow fever booster vaccination. The sequence was obtained from a man younger than 30 who received the YFV17D yellow fever vaccine. The sequenced DNA: TGCAGTGCAGAGGGGGACAGGGTTGGCGGGGAGCTGTTTTTT. It is translated as CSAEGDRVGGELFF.